The present T cell receptor beta chain was sequenced within a study of blood T cell repertoires in COVID-19. This clone has a handful of counts. The CDR3 sequence is 17 residues long. Trimming stripped 2 bases from V and 2 bases from J, with 16 bases between. Germline V CDR1 and CDR2: KGHSH, LQKENI. Authors' analysis steps: Amplifying reference gene primers gave estimates of nucleated cell counts. Here immunoSEQ multiplex PCR was the method, and the copy in TCRdb shows in-frame clones only, minus some. The DNA gave D and trimming, while V, J and clone size come from that table. This sample has about 180,000 clones, with less than 85% found just once.

Sequencing was performed on peripheral blood. The chain couples TRBV18 to TRBJ1-5, with unresolved D. This sequence originates from a woman of 80 years or more with active or convalescent COVID-19. The CDR3 bases are TGTGCCAGCTCACCATCCGAGGGCGGCTCGGGCAATCAGCCCCAGCATTTT. It specifies CASSPSEGGSGNQPQHF.